This T cell receptor beta chain was identified during a study of T-cell reconstitution after alpha-beta-depleted transplantation in children. The study, taken as a whole, reports: In patients about two months after transplant, alpha-beta T cells reportedly arose from several hundred expanded graft clones. Newly generated T cells supplied most T-cell counts and diversity one year post-transplant.

Researchers prepared the TCRbeta library using unique molecular identifiers, the study reports. Using its own MiXCR run on the PCR reads, TCRdb lists one record per CDR3 protein. In the table there are about 1,000,000 distinct CDR3 sequences, around 30% of which are singletons. The CDR3 consists of 19 residues. The trim removed 2 bases at V and 0 bases at J, leaving 9 bases unmatched. Per germline, CDR1 KGHSH and CDR2 LQKENI. On this clonotype itself: Its antigen is unidentified.

The sequences come from PBMCs, mostly from graft donor cells, collected 360 days after TCRalphabeta/CD19-depleted stem cell transplant. The source is a boy under two years old who had a stem cell transplant for SCID, so the T cells may come from the graft donor. This chain uses TRBV18 with TRBJ1-4, with TRBD1 identical over 10 bases. Written as DNA, the CDR3 is TGTGCCAGCTCACCAGTGATTACCGGGACAGGGGCAACTAATGAAAAACTGTTTTTT. Translating gives CASSPVITGTGATNEKLFF.